A single sample is the source of the 6 T cell receptor beta chains below, sequenced in a study of technical replicates of blood from a few donors. The method was immunoSEQ multiplex PCR; TCRdb's version includes in-frame clones alone and lacks a portion of them. Here the sample spans around 60,000 clones, 90% to 95% being singletons. The sequenced sample consisted of PBMCs. The receptors here all came from a human donor in good health. Some clones in this sample may be carry-over from other donors' samples.

The rearrangement links TRBV9 to TRBJ2-5; TRBD1 agrees at 7 bases. Germline CDR1 and CDR2: SGDLS and YYNGEE. V was clipped by 0 bases and J by 4 bases; unmatched bases: 3. The CDR3 covers 14 residues. The CDR3 nucleotides read TGTGCCAGCAGCGTAGCGGCAGGGGGAGAGACCCAGTACTTC. Its protein is CASSVAAGGETQYF.

The chain uses TRBV12-5 and TRBJ1-1; the match to TRBD1 covers 7 bases. The J segment lost 11 bases and the V segment lost 5 bases, leaving 8 bases of the junction unmatched. The CDR3 is made up of 12 amino acids. The germline V gene has CDR1 LGHNT and CDR2 FRNRAP. In nucleotides, the CDR3 is TGTGCTAGTGGTGTGACAGGGAGTCGGGCTTTCTTT. This gives the protein CASGVTGSRAFF. The full variable domain, rest sourced from reference TRBV12-5 and TRBJ1-1, is DARVTQTPRHKVTEMGQEVTMRCQPILGHNTVFWYRQTMMQGLELLAYFRNRAPLDDSGMPKDRFSAEMPDATLATLKIQPSEPRDSAVYFCASGVTGSRAFFGQGTRLTVV.

The chain is built from TRBV4-1 and TRBJ2-7; unclear D gene. Germline V gene data show CDR1 as MGHRA and CDR2 as YSYEKL. The CDR3 has 15 amino acids. The ends were cut back, 2 bases at V and 1 base at J, with 12 bases in the middle. CDR3 sequence: CASSQRSAISYEQYF. The CDR3 DNA reads as TGCGCCAGCAGCCAACGGTCTGCGATTTCCTACGAGCAGTACTTC.

The chain links TRBV7-6 to TRBJ2-5; D ambiguous. The CDR3 totals 14 residues. Trimming removed 5 bases at V and 2 bases at J, with 12 bases between. Germline CDR1 and CDR2: SGHVS and FNYEAQ. The chain's CDR3 is CASSPQTGQETQYF. The DNA of the CDR3 is TGTGCCAGCAGCCCTCAGACTGGTCAAGAGACCCAGTACTTC.

The genes are TRBV6-1 and TRBJ1-1; D perhaps matches TRBD1 (5 bases). The CDR3 runs 15 residues. Trimming removed 6 bases from V and 0 bases from J, with 14 bases in between. Per the germline V gene, CDR1 is MNHNS and CDR2 is SASEGT. The CDR3: CASSVKTVMNTEAFF. CDR3 DNA sequence: TGTGCCAGCAGCGTCAAGACAGTAATGAACACTGAAGCTTTCTTT.

V usage is TRBV5-4 and J usage is TRBJ2-7; 9 nucleotides align to TRBD2. The V gene end was trimmed by 2 bases and the J gene end by 3 bases; junction bases not matched to a gene: 6. The germline gives CDR1 SGHNT, CDR2 YYREEE (reference sequence). This CDR3 has 15 amino acids. The CDR3 DNA sequence: TGTGCCAGCAGCTTATCTCAAGCGGGGGGCTACGAGCAGTACTTC. This encodes CASSLSQAGGYEQYF.